Listed below are T cell receptor beta chains from one sample, sequenced in a study of cytomegalovirus exposure and HLA in healthy donors. Method: immunoSEQ multiplex PCR; TCRdb's copy keeps in-frame clones and lacks some. The table includes 250,000 to 350,000 clones, roughly 90% detected once. The source material was PBMCs. All receptors come from a woman younger than 35 in good health and CMV-seronegative. Each CDR3 is given with its conserved first and last residue. Fields, in order: V gene, J gene, clone size, D gene, CDR3 protein, CDR3 DNA. D genes are given only for firm matches. Rows may omit the clone size; those that give it use once, few, many or a size class.

v_gene: TRBV19; j_gene: TRBJ1-5; abundance: few; d_gene: NA; CDR3aa: CASSIEREGPQHF; CDR3nt: TGTGCCAGTAGTATAGAGAGGGAGGGACCCCAGCATTTT
v_gene: TRBV9; j_gene: TRBJ2-1; abundance: NA; d_gene: TRBD2; CDR3aa: CASSTLAVAQAEQFF; CDR3nt: TGTGCCAGCAGCACACTAGCGGTAGCCCAGGCTGAGCAGTTCTTC
v_gene: TRBV13; j_gene: TRBJ1-2; abundance: NA; d_gene: NA; CDR3aa: CASSSGLLGYTF; CDR3nt: TGTGCCAGCAGCTCCGGACTGTTGGGCTACACCTTC
v_gene: TRBV10-3; j_gene: TRBJ2-7; abundance: NA; d_gene: NA; CDR3aa: CAIRRDGEQYF; CDR3nt: TGTGCCATCCGGAGGGACGGCGAGCAGTACTTC
v_gene: TRBV7-9; j_gene: TRBJ2-1; abundance: NA; d_gene: NA; CDR3aa: CASSLTQGRQFF; CDR3nt: TGTGCCAGCAGCTTGACACAGGGTAGGCAGTTCTTC
v_gene: TRBV13; j_gene: TRBJ2-5; abundance: NA; d_gene: TRBD2; CDR3aa: CASSSSTSGVTQYF; CDR3nt: TGTGCCAGCAGCTCCTCGACTAGCGGGGTGACCCAGTACTTC
v_gene: TRBV5-1; j_gene: TRBJ2-1; abundance: once; d_gene: TRBD1; CDR3aa: CASSPLGGTGGHEQFF; CDR3nt: TGCGCCAGCAGCCCTCTTGGGGGTACAGGGGGCCATGAGCAGTTCTTC
v_gene: TRBV29-1; j_gene: TRBJ2-1; abundance: once; d_gene: NA; CDR3aa: CSVEGPLKAVLNEQFF; CDR3nt: TGCAGCGTTGAAGGACCCCTGAAAGCGGTCCTCAATGAGCAGTTCTTC
v_gene: TRBV5-1; j_gene: TRBJ2-3; abundance: NA; d_gene: NA; CDR3aa: CASSNTNTQYF; CDR3nt: TGCGCCAGCAGTAACACGAATACGCAGTATTTT
v_gene: TRBV28; j_gene: TRBJ2-7; abundance: NA; d_gene: NA; CDR3aa: CASSFLSGPSYEQYF; CDR3nt: TGTGCCAGCAGTTTCTTGAGCGGTCCCTCCTACGAGCAGTACTTC
v_gene: TRBV5-8; j_gene: TRBJ2-7; abundance: NA; d_gene: TRBD1; CDR3aa: CASSPDRGSPYEQYF; CDR3nt: TGTGCCAGCAGCCCCGACAGGGGATCGCCCTACGAGCAGTACTTC